Listed below are T cell receptor beta chains from one sample, sequenced in a study of T-cell memory formation after mild COVID-19. TCRdb re-analysed the 5' RACE reads in MiXCR, keeping a single row per CDR3 protein. The table includes about 350,000 distinct CDR3 sequences, 20% detected once. The sequenced sample consisted of PBMCs or a T cell subset sorted from them (not recorded which). The receptors shown here come from a man aged 18 to 30 who had mild COVID-19 (a few samples of this study predate the infection). Cell type and time point are not known. Both conserved end residues are part of each CDR3. D genes are given only for firm matches. A row's size may be missing; if present it is once, few, many or a size class.

D gene: TRBD1
J gene: TRBJ1-1
V gene: TRBV20-1
clone size: few
CDR3 DNA: TGCAGTGCTAGCGGTCGCGACAGGGGGCGGGGGACTGAAGCTTTCTTT
CDR3 protein: CSASGRDRGRGTEAFF

D gene: -
J gene: TRBJ2-6
V gene: TRBV30
clone size: -
CDR3 DNA: TGTGCCAGACTGAAGGGCAACTCTGGGGCCAACGTCCTGACTTTC
CDR3 protein: CARLKGNSGANVLTF

D gene: TRBD1
J gene: TRBJ1-3
V gene: TRBV7-9
clone size: -
CDR3 DNA: TGTGCCAGCAGCCCGCGACAGGGTTGGGTCTCTGGAAACACCATATATTTT
CDR3 protein: CASSPRQGWVSGNTIYF

D gene: -
J gene: TRBJ2-1
V gene: TRBV6-5
clone size: -
CDR3 DNA: TGTGCCAGCAGTTACTCGCAGGGTAGCTATAATGAGCAGTTCTTC
CDR3 protein: CASSYSQGSYNEQFF

D gene: TRBD1
J gene: TRBJ2-5
V gene: TRBV7-2
clone size: -
CDR3 DNA: TGTGCCAGCAGCCTAAGACCGGGACAGGGGCCCCAGTACTTC
CDR3 protein: CASSLRPGQGPQYF

D gene: TRBD2
J gene: TRBJ2-3
V gene: TRBV7-2
clone size: many
CDR3 DNA: TGTGCCAGCAGCTTTAGCGGGGGGGCAGATACGCAGTATTTT
CDR3 protein: CASSFSGGADTQYF

D gene: -
J gene: TRBJ2-5
V gene: TRBV5-1
clone size: -
CDR3 DNA: TGCGCCAGCACGGGGACACAAGAGACCCAGTACTTC
CDR3 protein: CASTGTQETQYF

D gene: -
J gene: TRBJ1-1
V gene: TRBV5-6
clone size: few
CDR3 DNA: TGTGCCAGCAGCTTCGGGACCTTGAACACTGAAGCTTTCTTT
CDR3 protein: CASSFGTLNTEAFF

D gene: TRBD2
J gene: TRBJ2-5
V gene: TRBV20-1
clone size: -
CDR3 DNA: TGCAGTGCTAGAGACAGGGCTAGCGGGGTCCAAGAGACCCAGTACTTC
CDR3 protein: CSARDRASGVQETQYF

D gene: -
J gene: TRBJ2-6
V gene: TRBV6-5
clone size: -
CDR3 DNA: TGTGCCAGCAGTTACAGGGGGAACCCTGGGGCCAACGTCCTGACTTTC
CDR3 protein: CASSYRGNPGANVLTF

D gene: -
J gene: TRBJ1-5
V gene: TRBV20-1
clone size: few
CDR3 DNA: TGCAGTGCTGGTCAACGCGATCAGCCCCAGCATTTT
CDR3 protein: CSAGQRDQPQHF

D gene: -
J gene: TRBJ1-3
V gene: TRBV5-5
clone size: -
CDR3 DNA: TGTGCCAGCAGCTTGGCCGGCGGGCTCGGAAACACCATATATTTT
CDR3 protein: CASSLAGGLGNTIYF

D gene: -
J gene: TRBJ2-5
V gene: TRBV5-1
clone size: -
CDR3 DNA: TGCGCCAGCAGCTTGGTTCTGGCGTGGGAGACCCAGTACTTC
CDR3 protein: CASSLVLAWETQYF

D gene: -
J gene: TRBJ2-5
V gene: TRBV4-2
clone size: many
CDR3 DNA: TGTGCCAGCAGCCAAGGAGGAGCGGGCCGGGAGACCCAGTACTTC
CDR3 protein: CASSQGGAGRETQYF

D gene: -
J gene: TRBJ1-2
V gene: TRBV20-1
clone size: -
CDR3 DNA: TGCAGTGCTAGAGACCCGCAGCTCCTAATGAATGGCTACACCTTC
CDR3 protein: CSARDPQLLMNGYTF

D gene: -
J gene: TRBJ2-3
V gene: TRBV7-2
clone size: few
CDR3 DNA: TGTGCCAGCAGCTTCCGGTCCGCCGAGGCGCAGTATTTT
CDR3 protein: CASSFRSAEAQYF

D gene: -
J gene: TRBJ1-1
V gene: TRBV30
clone size: few
CDR3 DNA: TGTGCCTGGACAGGGCTGAACACTGAAGCTTTCTTT
CDR3 protein: CAWTGLNTEAFF

D gene: -
J gene: TRBJ1-4
V gene: TRBV30
clone size: -
CDR3 DNA: TGTGCCTGGAGTGTGGGGCAGGGGGAAAAACTGTTTTTT
CDR3 protein: CAWSVGQGEKLFF

D gene: -
J gene: TRBJ2-6
V gene: TRBV20-1
clone size: -
CDR3 DNA: TGCAGTGCTAGCCTCGCAGCTGGGGCCAACGTCCTGACTTTC
CDR3 protein: CSASLAAGANVLTF

D gene: -
J gene: TRBJ1-4
V gene: TRBV4-3
clone size: -
CDR3 DNA: TGCGCCAGCAGCCCTTCTGTCGGGGGAGGAGAAAAACTGTTTTTT
CDR3 protein: CASSPSVGGGEKLFF

D gene: -
J gene: TRBJ2-7
V gene: TRBV5-1
clone size: -
CDR3 DNA: TGCGCCAGCAGGGGAGGTGCTAGCGCGAGGGACGAGCAGTACTTC
CDR3 protein: CASRGGASARDEQYF

D gene: -
J gene: TRBJ2-1
V gene: TRBV7-9
clone size: -
CDR3 DNA: TGTGCCAGCAGCTTAGCGCCCGACAGTAGCTGGGAGAGCAATGAGCAGTTCTTC
CDR3 protein: CASSLAPDSSWESNEQFF

D gene: -
J gene: TRBJ1-1
V gene: TRBV27
clone size: -
CDR3 DNA: TGTGCCAGCAGATTCCGGGACACATTTAGAGCTTTCTTT
CDR3 protein: CASRFRDTFRAFF

D gene: -
J gene: TRBJ2-3
V gene: TRBV29-1
clone size: few
CDR3 DNA: TGCAGCGTTCTCCTACAAGGTTGGGTGCCCGATACGCAGTATTTT
CDR3 protein: CSVLLQGWVPDTQYF

D gene: -
J gene: TRBJ2-1
V gene: TRBV24-1
clone size: -
CDR3 DNA: TGTGCCACCAGTGATCAGGACTTAAGCTCCTACAATGAGCAGTTCTTC
CDR3 protein: CATSDQDLSSYNEQFF

D gene: -
J gene: TRBJ2-2
V gene: TRBV10-1
clone size: -
CDR3 DNA: TGCGCCAGCAGTGCTACCCCGGACACCGGGGAGCTGTTTTTT
CDR3 protein: CASSATPDTGELFF

D gene: -
J gene: TRBJ1-5
V gene: TRBV20-1
clone size: few
CDR3 DNA: TGCAGTGCTAGAGAGACTAATCAGCCCCAGCATTTT
CDR3 protein: CSARETNQPQHF

D gene: TRBD1
J gene: TRBJ2-4
V gene: TRBV5-1
clone size: few
CDR3 DNA: TGCGCCAGCAGCTTGGCTGGGGGACAGGAAAACATTCAGTACTTC
CDR3 protein: CASSLAGGQENIQYF

D gene: TRBD1
J gene: TRBJ1-2
V gene: TRBV19
clone size: few
CDR3 DNA: TGTGCCAGTAGTATTGGACAGGCCTATGGCTACACCTTC
CDR3 protein: CASSIGQAYGYTF

D gene: -
J gene: TRBJ2-3
V gene: TRBV6-5
clone size: -
CDR3 DNA: TGTGCCAGCAGTTCCAGTGGGGGCCTTACGCAGTATTTT
CDR3 protein: CASSSSGGLTQYF

D gene: TRBD2
J gene: TRBJ2-1
V gene: TRBV20-1
clone size: -
CDR3 DNA: TGCAGTGCTGGGAGACTAGCGGGGGGGCCCGGTGAGCAGTTCTTC
CDR3 protein: CSAGRLAGGPGEQFF

D gene: -
J gene: TRBJ2-7
V gene: TRBV18
clone size: -
CDR3 DNA: TGTGCCAGCTCTTGGGACTGGACCAAGGCGGGAATCTCCTACGAGCAGTACTTC
CDR3 protein: CASSWDWTKAGISYEQYF

D gene: TRBD1
J gene: TRBJ1-1
V gene: TRBV6-2/TRBV6-3
clone size: -
CDR3 DNA: TGTGCACCACCAGCGCGGGGACAGGGCCCGGTGCGCACTGAAGCTTTCTTT
CDR3 protein: CAPPARGQGPVRTEAFF

D gene: -
J gene: TRBJ2-2
V gene: TRBV12-3/TRBV12-4
clone size: -
CDR3 DNA: TGTGCCAGCAGCATCAGTACCGGGGAGCTGTTTTTT
CDR3 protein: CASSISTGELFF

D gene: TRBD1
J gene: TRBJ2-5
V gene: TRBV6-1
clone size: few
CDR3 DNA: TGTGCCAGCAGTATTAACCGGGACAGGGGGGAGACCCAGTACTTC
CDR3 protein: CASSINRDRGETQYF

D gene: -
J gene: TRBJ1-6
V gene: TRBV28
clone size: -
CDR3 DNA: TGTGCCAGTACAGGGAGCTCCTATAATTCACCCCTCCACTTT
CDR3 protein: CASTGSSYNSPLHF

D gene: -
J gene: TRBJ2-4
V gene: TRBV5-1
clone size: few
CDR3 DNA: TGCGCCAGCAGCTTGGCCCCAGGGGCCAACATTCAGTACTTC
CDR3 protein: CASSLAPGANIQYF

D gene: TRBD2
J gene: TRBJ2-3
V gene: TRBV2
clone size: many
CDR3 DNA: TGTGCCAGCTTTACTAGCGGGGCCAGCACAGATACGCAGTATTTT
CDR3 protein: CASFTSGASTDTQYF

D gene: -
J gene: TRBJ2-1
V gene: TRBV12-3/TRBV12-4
clone size: -
CDR3 DNA: TGTGCCAGCAGTTTAGGGGGGCGCGAGGATGAGCAGTTCTTC
CDR3 protein: CASSLGGREDEQFF

D gene: -
J gene: TRBJ1-2
V gene: TRBV6-5
clone size: few
CDR3 DNA: TGTGCCAGCAGTTACTCGATTTGGGGTTCGGATGGCTACACCTTC
CDR3 protein: CASSYSIWGSDGYTF

D gene: -
J gene: TRBJ1-2
V gene: TRBV5-1
clone size: -
CDR3 DNA: TGCGCCAGCAGCTTGACCACAGGAGCCCATGACTATGGCTACACCTTC
CDR3 protein: CASSLTTGAHDYGYTF

D gene: -
J gene: TRBJ1-6
V gene: TRBV7-2
clone size: -
CDR3 DNA: TGTGCCAGCAGCTTTGGAGGTTCTAATTCACCCCTCCACTTT
CDR3 protein: CASSFGGSNSPLHF

D gene: TRBD2
J gene: TRBJ2-3
V gene: TRBV7-3
clone size: once
CDR3 DNA: TGTGCCAGCTCAACCCCGGGGGGGGGAGATACGCAGTATTTT
CDR3 protein: CASSTPGGGDTQYF

D gene: -
J gene: TRBJ2-5
V gene: TRBV18
clone size: -
CDR3 DNA: TGTGCCAGCTCACCCTTTGGGGAGACCCAGTACTTC
CDR3 protein: CASSPFGETQYF

D gene: TRBD2
J gene: TRBJ2-1
V gene: TRBV11-2
clone size: few
CDR3 DNA: TGTGCCAGCAGCTTTTCAAGCGGGGGGGCAAATGAGCAGTTCTTC
CDR3 protein: CASSFSSGGANEQFF

D gene: -
J gene: TRBJ2-1
V gene: TRBV7-6
clone size: many
CDR3 DNA: TGTGCCAGCAGCCCAGGAGGGGGGTCCTACAATGAGCAGTTCTTC
CDR3 protein: CASSPGGGSYNEQFF

D gene: TRBD1
J gene: TRBJ1-5
V gene: TRBV6-2/TRBV6-3
clone size: -
CDR3 DNA: TGTGCCAGCAGGGAGACAGGGGGGATCGATCAGCCCCAGCATTTT
CDR3 protein: CASRETGGIDQPQHF

D gene: TRBD2
J gene: TRBJ2-5
V gene: TRBV6-6
clone size: -
CDR3 DNA: TGTGCCAGCAACGGCGGGGGTCCTGTTGGGGCCCAGTACTTC
CDR3 protein: CASNGGGPVGAQYF

D gene: TRBD1
J gene: TRBJ2-1
V gene: TRBV3-1
clone size: -
CDR3 DNA: TGTGCCAGCAGCCAAGAGGGACAGGTCTCCTACAATGAGCAGTTCTTC
CDR3 protein: CASSQEGQVSYNEQFF

D gene: TRBD1
J gene: TRBJ1-2
V gene: TRBV6-5
clone size: -
CDR3 DNA: TGTGCCAGCAGCCCCCAGGGGGCTTTTGGCTACACCTTC
CDR3 protein: CASSPQGAFGYTF

D gene: -
J gene: TRBJ2-7
V gene: TRBV5-4
clone size: -
CDR3 DNA: TGTGCCAGCAGCTTCAGTCGGGGGCGGTCCTACGAGCAGTACTTC
CDR3 protein: CASSFSRGRSYEQYF

D gene: TRBD2
J gene: TRBJ2-1
V gene: TRBV7-3
clone size: few
CDR3 DNA: TGTGCCAGCAGCTTAAGAGTAGCGGGGGGGCTTGATGAGCAGTTCTTC
CDR3 protein: CASSLRVAGGLDEQFF

D gene: TRBD1
J gene: TRBJ1-2
V gene: TRBV6-6
clone size: -
CDR3 DNA: TGTGCCAGCAGTTACAGCCGGGACAGGGGGCTTTATGGCTACACCTTC
CDR3 protein: CASSYSRDRGLYGYTF

D gene: -
J gene: TRBJ2-3
V gene: TRBV15
clone size: few
CDR3 DNA: TGTGCCACCAGCAGAGAGTGGGGGAGCACAGATACGCAGTATTTT
CDR3 protein: CATSREWGSTDTQYF